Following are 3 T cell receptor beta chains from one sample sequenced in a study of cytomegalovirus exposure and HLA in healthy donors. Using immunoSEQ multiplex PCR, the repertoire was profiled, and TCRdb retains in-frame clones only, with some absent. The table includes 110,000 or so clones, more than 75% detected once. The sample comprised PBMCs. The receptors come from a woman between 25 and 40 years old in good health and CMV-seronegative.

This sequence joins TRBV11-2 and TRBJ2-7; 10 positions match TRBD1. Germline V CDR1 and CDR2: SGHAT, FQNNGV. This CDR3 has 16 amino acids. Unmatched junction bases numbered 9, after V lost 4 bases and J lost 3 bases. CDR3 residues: CASSSQGQGSLYEQYF. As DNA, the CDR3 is TGTGCCAGCAGCTCCCAGGGACAGGGGTCTCTCTACGAGCAGTACTTC.

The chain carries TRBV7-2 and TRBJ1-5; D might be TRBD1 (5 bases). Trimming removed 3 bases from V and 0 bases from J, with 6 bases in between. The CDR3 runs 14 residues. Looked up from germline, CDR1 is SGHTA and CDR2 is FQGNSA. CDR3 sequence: CASSFDSSNQPQHF. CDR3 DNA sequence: TGTGCCAGCAGCTTTGACAGTAGCAATCAGCCCCAGCATTTT.

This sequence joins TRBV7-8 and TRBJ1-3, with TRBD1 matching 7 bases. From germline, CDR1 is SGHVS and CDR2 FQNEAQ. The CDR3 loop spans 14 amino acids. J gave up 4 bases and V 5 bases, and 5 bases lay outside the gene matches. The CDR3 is CASSVPGQGNTIYF. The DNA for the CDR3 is TGTGCCAGCAGCGTTCCGGGACAGGGAAACACCATATATTTT.